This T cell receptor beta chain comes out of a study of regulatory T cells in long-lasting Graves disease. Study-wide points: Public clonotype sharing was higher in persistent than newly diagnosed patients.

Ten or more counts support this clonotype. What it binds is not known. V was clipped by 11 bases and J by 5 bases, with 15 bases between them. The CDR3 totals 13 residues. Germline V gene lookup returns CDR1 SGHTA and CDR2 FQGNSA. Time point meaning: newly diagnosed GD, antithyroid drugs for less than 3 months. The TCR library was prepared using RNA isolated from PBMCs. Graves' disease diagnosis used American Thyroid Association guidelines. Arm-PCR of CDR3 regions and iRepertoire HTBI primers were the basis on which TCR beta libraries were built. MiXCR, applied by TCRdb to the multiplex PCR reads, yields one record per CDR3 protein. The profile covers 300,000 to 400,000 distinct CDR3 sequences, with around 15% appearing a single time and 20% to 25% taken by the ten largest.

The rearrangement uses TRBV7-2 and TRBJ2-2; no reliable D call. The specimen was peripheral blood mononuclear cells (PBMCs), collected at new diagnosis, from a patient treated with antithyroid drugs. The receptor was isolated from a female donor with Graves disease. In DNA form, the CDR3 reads TGTGCCGACCATCGGGTTTTTACCGGGGAGCTGTTTTTT. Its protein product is CADHRVFTGELFF.